This T cell receptor beta chain was captured by sequencing in a study of T cells in Graves' hyperthyroidism and ophthalmopathy. Lactation, pregnancy, other autoimmune disease or uncontrolled infection led to exclusion of patients. The study based diagnoses on clinical symptoms, serum thyroxine and TRAb, thyroid ultrasound and orbital computed tomography. To note about this clonotype: Its antigen is undetermined.

Germline V gene sequence: CDR1 MGHDK, CDR2 SYGVNS. The CDR3 has 13 amino acids. V lost 9 bases and J lost 9; bases outside the gene matches: 12. The TCR beta CDR3 regions underwent amplification using RNA transcripts as the source. Researchers ran a first-round RT-PCR on the TCR CDR3 using the HTBI primer set. TCRdb passed the multiplex PCR reads through MiXCR, listing each CDR3 protein once. The sample carries about 540,000 distinct CDR3 sequences, under 60% recorded once. Findings of the study overall: Ophthalmopathy got predicted by the model a median roughly 6.4 months before its onset.

Sample: peripheral blood or thyroid tissue (not recorded which). The sequence was obtained from a woman aged 18 to 35 with Graves' hyperthyroidism. The J gene is TRBJ1-2, the V gene TRBV25-1; 8 positions agree with TRBD1. CDR3 sequence: CASWTDRGASYTF. For the CDR3, the DNA is TGTGCCAGTTGGACTGACAGGGGTGCTAGCTACACCTTC.